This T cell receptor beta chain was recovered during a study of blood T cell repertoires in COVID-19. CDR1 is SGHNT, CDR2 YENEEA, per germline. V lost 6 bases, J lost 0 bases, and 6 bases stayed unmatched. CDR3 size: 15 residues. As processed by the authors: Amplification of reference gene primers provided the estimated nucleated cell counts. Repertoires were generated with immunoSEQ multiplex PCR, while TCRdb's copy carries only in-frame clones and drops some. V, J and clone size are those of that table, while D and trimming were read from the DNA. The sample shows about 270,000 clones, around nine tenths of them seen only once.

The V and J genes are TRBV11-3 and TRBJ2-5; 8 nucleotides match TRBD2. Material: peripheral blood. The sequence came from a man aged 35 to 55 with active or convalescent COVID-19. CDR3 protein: CASSPGAGDQETQYF. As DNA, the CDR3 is TGTGCCAGCAGTCCAGGAGCGGGGGACCAAGAGACCCAGTACTTC.